These 28 T cell receptor beta chains came from one sample sequenced in a study of PD-1 blockade in classical Hodgkin lymphoma. Documented time point: cycle 4 day 1 (C4D1), after less than seven weeks of nivolumab. Every patient experienced relapse after autologous stem cell transplantation, and brentuximab vedotin exposure varied. Sequencing used immunoSEQ multiplex PCR; TCRdb keeps in-frame clones, though not all of them. The sample consists of more than 90,000 clones, around 80% of them appearing once. The source material was peripheral blood mononuclear cells (PBMCs), sampled before the fourth cycle of nivolumab. These TCRs come from a human donor with classical Hodgkin lymphoma.

The rearrangement joins TRBV11-3 to TRBJ2-7; D gene unclear. With 5 bases removed from V and 4 bases from J, the gap between germline ends came to 12 bases. Germline V gene sequence: CDR1 SGHNT, CDR2 YENEEA. This CDR3 comprises 13 residues. Written as DNA, the CDR3 is TGTGCCAGCAGCACCTCGGGTTCTTACGAGCAGTACTTC. It yields the protein CASSTSGSYEQYF.

V and J are TRBV4-1 and TRBJ2-7, with D tentatively TRBD2 (6 bases). CDR3 size: 16 residues. V was clipped by 3 bases and J by 1 base, with 16 bases between them. In germline, CDR1 is MGHRA, CDR2 YSYEKL. The DNA for the CDR3 is TGCGCCAGCAGCCACCTCCTAGGACTACAGTCCTACGAGCAGTACTTC. Protein: CASSHLLGLQSYEQYF.

The gene calls are TRBV5-4 and TRBJ2-1, with 8 bases fitting TRBD1. Trimming cost V 4 bases and J 5 bases; bases outside gene matches: 8. This CDR3 is built from 15 residues. CDR1 is SGHNT and CDR2 is YYREEE in the germline V gene (reference sequence). The CDR3 DNA reads as TGTGCCAGCAGCGTCGGGACAGGCGTTAACAATGAGCAGTTCTTC. Its protein is CASSVGTGVNNEQFF.

The V gene is TRBV6-1, the J gene TRBJ1-2; D is uncertain. The CDR3 contains 11 residues. V dropped 2 bases and J dropped 8 bases, with 6 bases sitting between them. Germline CDR1 and CDR2: MNHNS and SASEGT. The DNA of the CDR3 is TGTGCCAGCAGTGAATTAAGGGGCTACACCTTC. Protein sequence: CASSELRGYTF.

This clone was detected a few times. The chain is built from TRBV5-1 and TRBJ2-1; weak D call: TRBD2 (6 bases). Per the germline V gene, CDR1 is SGHRS and CDR2 is YFSETQ. The CDR3 extends over 13 amino acids. Trimming cost V 1 base and J 7 bases, with 9 bases left between them. The CDR3 region is CASSLNRGNEQFF. The CDR3 DNA reads TGCGCCAGCAGCTTGAATCGGGGGAATGAGCAGTTCTTC.

With respect to this clone: The junction and the germline gene differ at one end; a read error may be behind it. The gene calls are TRBV7-3 and TRBJ2-1; the D gene is possibly TRBD2 (7 bases). Germline V gives CDR1 SGHTA, CDR2 FQGTGA. This CDR3 is 13 amino acids long. In DNA, the CDR3 is TGTGCCAGCAGCCAAAGACAGGCCGGGGGGCGGGTCTTC. Its protein product is CASSQRQAGGRVF.

The CDR3 region is CAISEMKEETQYF. DNA of the CDR3: TGTGCCATCAGTGAGATGAAGGAGGAGACCCAGTACTTC. V usage is TRBV10-3 and J usage is TRBJ2-5; D remains ambiguous. Deletions cut 2 bases from V and 5 bases from J, with 9 bases between. CDR1 ENHRY and CDR2 SYGVKD come from the germline V gene. This CDR3 is 13 amino acids long.

This sequence joins TRBV19 and TRBJ2-7; D gene ambiguous. CDR3 size: 13 residues. V lost 2 bases and J lost 7, with 12 bases in between. CDR1 LNHDA and CDR2 SQIVND come from the germline V gene (reference sequence). CDR3 nucleotides: TGTGCCAGTAGTATACGAGAATCCTGGGAGCAGTACTTC. This encodes CASSIRESWEQYF.

The rearrangement joins TRBV5-1 to TRBJ1-2; D is undetermined. V lost 6 bases to trimming and J lost 4 bases, with 10 bases between them. Per germline, CDR1 SGHRS and CDR2 YFSETQ. The CDR3 has 12 residues. The DNA of the CDR3 is TGCGCCAGCATGGGCAGCACCTATGGCTACACCTTC. Translation gives CASMGSTYGYTF.

This clone was seen a few times. The rearrangement uses TRBV6-5 and TRBJ1-1; D uncertain. Trimming left V 0 bases short and J 0 bases short, with 11 bases between. Germline V gene sequence: CDR1 MNHEY, CDR2 SVGAGI. The CDR3 extends over 16 amino acids. CDR3 DNA: TGTGCCAGCAGTTACTCGAGCGGGGTCATGAACACTGAAGCTTTCTTT. Its protein is CASSYSSGVMNTEAFF.

This chain joins TRBV13 and TRBJ1-1, with D uncertain. The CDR3 has 17 residues. The ends were cut back, 4 bases at V and 5 bases at J, with 23 bases in the middle. Germline loops: CDR1 PRHDT, CDR2 FYEKMQ (reference sequence). CDR3 in amino acids: CASSYYRRPGFTTEAFF. In DNA, the CDR3 is TGTGCCAGCAGCTACTACCGTAGGCCTGGGTTTACAACTGAAGCTTTCTTT. Variable domain in full (rest from reference TRBV13 and TRBJ1-1): AAGVIQSPRHLIKEKRETATLKCYPIPRHDTVYWYQQGPGQDPQFLISFYEKMQSDKGSIPDRFSAQQFSDYHSELNMSSLELGDSALYFCASSYYRRPGFTTEAFFGQGTRLTVV.

The genes are TRBV5-6 and TRBJ2-1; 13 nucleotides align to TRBD2. V was clipped by 1 base and J by 0 bases; unmatched bases: 4. Germline CDR1 reads SGHDT; CDR2 reads YYEEEE. The CDR3 sequence is 18 residues long. In DNA, the CDR3 is TGTGCCAGCAGCTTGTTACTAGCGGGAGGGCCCTCCTACAATGAGCAGTTCTTC. It specifies CASSLLLAGGPSYNEQFF.

The chain carries TRBV18 and TRBJ1-1; the D gene is possibly TRBD1 (6 bases). The CDR3 consists of 13 residues. CDR1 and CDR2 from the germline V gene are KGHSH and LQKENI. V lost 3 bases to trimming and J lost 6 bases, with 11 bases between them. CDR3 nucleotides: TGTGCCAGCTCACCCGAGGCAGGGGCTGAAGCTTTCTTT. Translated: CASSPEAGAEAFF.

The chain couples TRBV7-6 to TRBJ1-5; TRBD1 is a possible D gene (6 bases). Germline lookup yields CDR1 SGHVS and CDR2 FNYEAQ. V dropped 5 bases and J dropped 0 bases, with 17 bases sitting between them. The CDR3 sequence is 17 residues long. DNA for the CDR3: TGTGCCAGCAGCCGAGAGGCCGGGACATTTAGCAATCAGCCCCAGCATTTT. It translates to CASSREAGTFSNQPQHF.

The rearrangement joins TRBV9 to TRBJ2-1, with 7 bases aligning to TRBD2. The V gene's germline CDR1 is SGDLS and CDR2 YYNGEE. Trimming at V came to 3 bases and at J to 4 bases, leaving 4 bases not matched to a gene. CDR3 length: 14 residues. CDR3 DNA sequence: TGTGCCAGCAGCGGCGGGAGACCTTACAATGAGCAGTTCTTC. Translation gives CASSGGRPYNEQFF.

The table lists this clone with a few counts. This chain links TRBV9 with TRBJ1-5; no reliable D call. This CDR3 is built from 16 residues. Trimming pared 0 bases from V and 1 base from J, leaving 11 bases between. Looked up from germline, CDR1 is SGDLS and CDR2 is YYNGEE. The CDR3 loop reads CASSVDPIESNQPQHF. The CDR3 DNA reads as TGTGCCAGCAGCGTAGACCCGATCGAGAGCAATCAGCCCCAGCATTTT.

J is TRBJ2-2 and V is TRBV5-6, with 10 nucleotides matching TRBD1. After removal of 2 bases from V and 0 bases from J, the junction contained 1 base not matched to a gene. Germline values: CDR1 SGHDT, CDR2 YYEEEE. The CDR3 has 16 amino acids. This CDR3 is CASSFGTGANTGELFF. In DNA form, the CDR3 reads TGTGCCAGCAGCTTTGGGACAGGGGCGAACACCGGGGAGCTGTTTTTT.

The chain links TRBV7-6 to TRBJ1-5; tentative D call: TRBD1 (5 bases). Germline V gives CDR1 SGHVS, CDR2 FNYEAQ. The CDR3 loop spans 17 amino acids. V gave up 5 bases and J gave up 3 bases, with 20 bases separating them. CDR3 region: CASSATGTAWNNQPQHF. CDR3 in DNA: TGTGCCAGCAGCGCCACCGGGACGGCATGGAACAATCAGCCCCAGCATTTT.

This chain joins TRBV2 and TRBJ1-2; D is unclear. Germline CDR1 reads SNHLY; CDR2 reads FYNNEI. The V gene lost 5 bases and the J gene lost 4 bases, with 20 bases spanning the gap. This CDR3 is built from 16 residues. CDR3 DNA: TGTGCCAGCAGTCTTCCCGGAGGCGGCTTCGGCTATGGCTACACCTTC. Translating it yields CASSLPGGGFGYGYTF. Drawing the rest from reference TRBV2 and TRBJ1-2, the complete variable domain is EPEVTQTPSHQVTQMGQEVILRCVPISNHLYFYWYRQILGQKVEFLVSFYNNEISEKSEIFDDQFSVERPDGSNFTLKIRSTKLEDSAMYFCASSLPGGGFGYGYTFGSGTRLTVV.

The chain joins TRBV28 to TRBJ1-5; TRBD1 might be the D (5 bases). This CDR3 comprises 16 residues. With 3 bases removed from V and 1 base from J, the gap between germline ends came to 13 bases. In germline, CDR1 is MDHEN, CDR2 SYDVKM. CDR3: CASSFGGIMSNQPQHF. DNA for the CDR3: TGTGCCAGCAGTTTTGGGGGTATTATGAGCAATCAGCCCCAGCATTTT.

The V gene is TRBV6-6, the J gene TRBJ2-7; D is possibly TRBD2 (5 bases). The CDR3 totals 15 residues. Germline CDR1 MNHNY, CDR2 SVGAGI (reference sequence). Between the trimmed V and J ends, which lost 4 bases and 0 bases, there was a span of 13 bases. CDR3 in DNA: TGTGCCAGCAGTTTAGGCGACTATCTCTCCTACGAGCAGTACTTC. Its translation is CASSLGDYLSYEQYF.

The chain uses TRBV6-5 and TRBJ1-3, with no clear D. The germline V gene encodes CDR1 MNHEY and CDR2 SVGAGI. The CDR3 totals 16 residues. Trimming pared 0 bases from V and 3 bases from J, leaving 12 bases between. The CDR3 sequence: CASSYSIQSHGNTIYF. In DNA, the CDR3 is TGTGCCAGCAGTTACTCGATCCAATCGCATGGAAACACCATATATTTT.

This rearrangement joins TRBV6-1 to TRBJ2-3; maybe TRBD1 (5 bases). V lost 1 base and J lost 9, with 11 bases in between. The CDR3 is made up of 13 amino acids. CDR1 MNHNS and CDR2 SASEGT come from the germline V gene. For the CDR3, the DNA is TGTGCCAGCAGTGAAGGGCCACAGGCCACGCAGTATTTT. It yields the protein CASSEGPQATQYF.

The genes are TRBV10-3 and TRBJ2-2; 7 nucleotides line up with TRBD2. Per germline, CDR1 ENHRY and CDR2 SYGVKD. The CDR3 has 16 residues. Germline trimming cut 0 bases from V and 5 bases from J; bases unmatched to any gene: 6. CDR3 nucleotide sequence: TGTGCCATCAGTGAGTCAGGAGGGAGGGAAACCGGGGAGCTGTTTTTT. It specifies CAISESGGRETGELFF.

V usage is TRBV5-6 and J usage is TRBJ2-7, with 8 positions matching TRBD1. The V and J ends lost 0 bases and 0 bases, in that order; junction bases with no gene match: 5. CDR3 length: 16 amino acids. Germline assignment: CDR1 SGHDT and CDR2 YYEEEE. Here the CDR3 reads CASSLDRQGSSYEQYF. The CDR3 DNA sequence: TGTGCCAGCAGCTTGGATCGACAGGGGAGCTCCTACGAGCAGTACTTC.

The chain uses TRBV11-1 and TRBJ2-3; no clear D. The CDR3 has 14 amino acids. Germline V gene data show CDR1 as SGHAT and CDR2 as FQDESV (reference sequence). The germline V and J ends were trimmed by 2 bases and 4 bases, with 10 bases remaining between them. CDR3 in DNA: TGTGCCAGCAGCTTACTGGCTATCCCAGATACGCAGTATTTT. Its protein product is CASSLLAIPDTQYF.

The V and J genes are TRBV7-6 and TRBJ2-2; D could derive from TRBD1 or TRBD2 (7 bases each). The CDR3 runs 16 residues. Trimming pared 0 bases from V and 5 bases from J, leaving 13 bases between. Per germline, CDR1 SGHVS and CDR2 FNYEAQ. The CDR3: CASSLAAGGGTGELFF. Here the CDR3 DNA reads TGTGCCAGCAGCTTAGCGGCAGGGGGAGGGACCGGGGAGCTGTTTTTT.

This clone was seen only once. CDR3 sequence reads: CASSEGLSSYNEQFF. In nucleotides, the CDR3 is TGTGCCAGCAGTGAAGGGCTGAGCTCCTACAATGAGCAGTTCTTC. The chain has TRBV2 and TRBJ2-1; D ambiguous. Trimming cost V 1 base and J 0 bases, with 7 bases left between them. Looked up from germline, CDR1 is SNHLY and CDR2 is FYNNEI. The CDR3 has 15 residues.